This record covers a single T cell receptor beta chain. It has no known antigen specificity. Base qualities are not provided; no much larger clone lies one nucleotide away. The sample originates from a study of blood T cell repertoires in COVID-19 (dated by TCRdb to the early 2020s). Describing the broader study: Samples from collaborators originated in the United States, Italy and Spain and spanned both the acute and convalescent phases of COVID-19. The prospective study material was composed of cDNA or gDNA derived from T cells, B-cell-depleted T cells, or PBMCs. The dataset comprised deeply sampled blood TCRbeta repertoires from subjects exposed to, actively infected with, or recovered from COVID-19. The repertoires were made available in a free public database intended to serve as a resource for research on the immune response to SARS-CoV-2. The samples were drawn from the first 160 participants of the ongoing ImmuneRACE study and from 1,254 subjects provided by 6 global collaborators. Nearly every sample came with metadata listing a de-identified subject ID, COVID-19 status, age in years and sex. Where HLA class I and class II types were available, the types were taken from metadata supplied by the sample provider, not from assay-based typing. The full study reports these points: How much clinical and demographic metadata was included differed by source and by participant, and the metadata was provided uncurated.

CDR1 and CDR2 were assigned from the germline V gene as SQVTM and ANQGSEA. V trim: 6 bases; J trim: 2 bases; unmatched bases: 9. The CDR3, cysteine through phenylalanine, is 15 amino acids long. Just CDR3 DNA is preserved here, 45 bases in frame from base 1. TCRbeta CDR3 regions were amplified from genomic DNA by means of the immunoSEQ Assay, a bias-controlled multiplex PCR. As for how the authors treated the data: Within the assay, amplification of reference gene primers was used to estimate how many nucleated cells each sample contained. To quantify the absolute abundance of each unique TCRbeta CDR3 rearrangement, sequence reads were collapsed and filtered. For each sample, productive Simpson clonality was calculated by taking the square root of Simpson's diversity index across productive rearrangements. What TCRdb holds here is the immuneACCESS table cut down to in-frame rearrangements. Part of the clones is not present; checked against another copy, under half of the missing clones reflect an unresolved V gene, and the others are unexplained. That table gives V, J and clone size, and the DNA gave D and trimming. In all, the sample holds roughly 50,000 clones, and 65% to 90% of those were seen once. The ten largest clones represent 2.6% of the sample.

One collaborating source in Seattle enrolled patients during active infection and followed them longitudinally through the course of disease. Each collaborating institution followed its own protocols to collect whole blood in K2EDTA tubes. For TCRbeta analysis, collaborator samples were shipped as frozen whole blood, as isolated PBMCs, or as DNA extracted from either sample type. This TCR was sampled from an elderly woman with COVID-19, enrolled during active disease. The sample consisted of peripheral blood. This chain joins TRBV29-1 to TRBJ1-5; 8 middle bases align to TRBD1. The CDR3 protein: CSVREQGEGNQPQHF. DNA sequence: TGCAGCGTCCGAGAACAGGGGGAGGGCAATCAGCCCCAGCATTTT.